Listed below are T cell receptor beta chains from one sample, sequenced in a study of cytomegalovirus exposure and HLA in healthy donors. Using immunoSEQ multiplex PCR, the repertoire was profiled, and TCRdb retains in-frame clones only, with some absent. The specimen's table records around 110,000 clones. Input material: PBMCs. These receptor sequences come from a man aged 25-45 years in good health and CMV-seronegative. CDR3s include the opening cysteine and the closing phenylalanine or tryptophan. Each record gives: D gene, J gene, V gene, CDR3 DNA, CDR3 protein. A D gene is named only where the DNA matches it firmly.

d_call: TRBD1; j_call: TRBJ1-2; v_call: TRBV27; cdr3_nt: TGTGCCAGCAGCCACGACAGGGGGAGAGGCTACACCTTC; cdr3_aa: CASSHDRGRGYTF
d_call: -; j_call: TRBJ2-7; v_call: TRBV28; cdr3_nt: TGTGCCAGCAGTTTTTGGCGAGGTATCTACGAGCAGTACTTC; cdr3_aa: CASSFWRGIYEQYF
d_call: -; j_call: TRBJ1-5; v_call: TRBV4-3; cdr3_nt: TGCGCCAGCAGCCAGACGACGGGGAATGGGCAGCCCCAGCATTTT; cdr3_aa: CASSQTTGNGQPQHF
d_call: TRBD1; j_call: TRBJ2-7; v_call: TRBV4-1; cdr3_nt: TGCGCCAGCAGCCAAGGACCAGGGGGTCGCGAGCAGTACTTC; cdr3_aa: CASSQGPGGREQYF
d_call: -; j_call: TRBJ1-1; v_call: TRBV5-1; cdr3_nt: TGCGCCAGCAGCTTGGCCGGGCAGGGGATGAACACTGAAGCTTTCTTT; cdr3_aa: CASSLAGQGMNTEAFF
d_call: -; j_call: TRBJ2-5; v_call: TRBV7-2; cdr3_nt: TGTGCCAGCAGCTTGAGACAGCTCCAAGAGACCCAGTACTTC; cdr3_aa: CASSLRQLQETQYF
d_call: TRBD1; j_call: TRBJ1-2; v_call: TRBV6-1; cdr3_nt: TGTGCCAGCAGGGACAGGGGAGCTAACTATGGCTACACCTTC; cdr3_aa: CASRDRGANYGYTF
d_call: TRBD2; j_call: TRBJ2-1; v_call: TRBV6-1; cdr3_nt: TGTGCCAGCAGGGTTAGCGGGGGGGCCTTTTCTGAGCAGTTCTTC; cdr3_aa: CASRVSGGAFSEQFF
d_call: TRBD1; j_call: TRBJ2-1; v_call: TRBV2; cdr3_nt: TGTGCCAGCAGTGCGGACAGGGGCGCCTACAATGAGCAGTTCTTC; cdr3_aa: CASSADRGAYNEQFF
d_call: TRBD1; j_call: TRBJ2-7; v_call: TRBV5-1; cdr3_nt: TGCGCCAGCAGCGTACGACAGGGGCCCTACGAGCAGTACTTC; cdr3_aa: CASSVRQGPYEQYF
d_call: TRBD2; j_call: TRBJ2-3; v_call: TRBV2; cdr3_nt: TGTGCCAGCAGTGATGGGGCGGGGGGGCCTGATACGCAGTATTTT; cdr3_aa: CASSDGAGGPDTQYF
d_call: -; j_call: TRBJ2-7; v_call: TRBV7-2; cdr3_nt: TGTGCCAGCAGCTTAGCCCCTCGTCCCTACGAGCAGTACTTC; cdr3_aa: CASSLAPRPYEQYF
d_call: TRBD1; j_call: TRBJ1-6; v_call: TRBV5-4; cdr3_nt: TGTGCCAGCAGTCGGAGAGAGGGGGCGGGCTCACCCCTCCACTTT; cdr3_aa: CASSRREGAGSPLHF
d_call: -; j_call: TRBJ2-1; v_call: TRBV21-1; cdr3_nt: TGTGCCAGCAGCAAAACAGGGTTTAAGGGGGTTGAAGATGAGCAGTTCTTC; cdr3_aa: CASSKTGFKGVEDEQFF
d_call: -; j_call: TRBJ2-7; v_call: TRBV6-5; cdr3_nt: TGTGCCAGCAGTTACGGGGGGGAGCAGTACTTC; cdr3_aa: CASSYGGEQYF
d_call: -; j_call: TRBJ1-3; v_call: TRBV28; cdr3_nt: TGTGCCAGCAGTTTGGGGGGTTCTGGAAACACCATATATTTT; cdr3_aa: CASSLGGSGNTIYF
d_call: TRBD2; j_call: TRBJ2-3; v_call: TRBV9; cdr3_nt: TGTGCCAGCAGCCCTAGCGGGGGGCCCGCAGATACGCAGTATTTT; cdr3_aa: CASSPSGGPADTQYF
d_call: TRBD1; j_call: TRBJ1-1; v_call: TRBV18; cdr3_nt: TGTGCCAGCTCACCTACGCCAAAACAGGGGACGAACACTGAAGCTTTCTTT; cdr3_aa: CASSPTPKQGTNTEAFF
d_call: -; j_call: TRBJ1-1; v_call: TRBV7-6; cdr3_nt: TGTGCCAGCAGCCCACAGAGGGACACTGAAGCTTTCTTT; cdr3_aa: CASSPQRDTEAFF
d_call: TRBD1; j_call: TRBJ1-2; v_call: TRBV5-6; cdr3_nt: TGTGCCAGCAGCTTACAGGGGGCCGGTAACTATGGCTACACCTTC; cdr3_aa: CASSLQGAGNYGYTF
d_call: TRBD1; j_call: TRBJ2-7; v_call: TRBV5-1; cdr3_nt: TGCGCCAGCAGTCTCGGGACAGGGTTCGTCGGTGACTACGAGCAGTACTTC; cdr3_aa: CASSLGTGFVGDYEQYF
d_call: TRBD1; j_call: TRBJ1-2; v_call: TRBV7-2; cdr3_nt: TGTGCCAGCAGCCCCATGACAGGGGACTATGGCTACACCTTC; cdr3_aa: CASSPMTGDYGYTF
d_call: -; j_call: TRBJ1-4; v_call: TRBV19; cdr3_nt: TGTGCCAGTAGTACGAGACAAAGTGCAACTAATGAAAAACTGTTTTTT; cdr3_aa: CASSTRQSATNEKLFF
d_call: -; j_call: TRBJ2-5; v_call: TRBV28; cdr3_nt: TGTGCCAGCAGACCCGGGGGAGGTGGGCAAGAGACCCAGTACTTC; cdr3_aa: CASRPGGGGQETQYF
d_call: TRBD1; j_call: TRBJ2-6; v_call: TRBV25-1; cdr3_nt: TGTGCCAGCACGGACAGGGCCGGGGCCAACGTCCTGACTTTC; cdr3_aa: CASTDRAGANVLTF
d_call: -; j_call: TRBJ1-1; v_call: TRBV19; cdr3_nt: TGTGCCAGTAGTATCCGAGTAAACACTGAAGCTTTCTTT; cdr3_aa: CASSIRVNTEAFF
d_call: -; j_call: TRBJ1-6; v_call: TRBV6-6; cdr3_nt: TGTGCCAGCAGTTACCCGACGGGACCCCTCCACTTT; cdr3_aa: CASSYPTGPLHF
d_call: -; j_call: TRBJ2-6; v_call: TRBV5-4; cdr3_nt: TGTGCCAGCAGCTTGAGGGCGGACGGGAGCCCCGGGGCCAACGTCCTGACTTTC; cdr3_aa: CASSLRADGSPGANVLTF
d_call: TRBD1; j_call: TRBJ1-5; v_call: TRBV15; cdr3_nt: TGTGCCACCAGCAGAGATGGGGGACAGAATCAGCCCCAGCATTTT; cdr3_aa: CATSRDGGQNQPQHF
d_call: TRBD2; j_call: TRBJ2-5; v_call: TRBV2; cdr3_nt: TGTGCCAGTAGCGCAAGGGAAGCGGGGGGAGGGGAGACCCAGTACTTC; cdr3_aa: CASSAREAGGGETQYF
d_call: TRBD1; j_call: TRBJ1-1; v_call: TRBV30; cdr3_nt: TGTGCCTGGAGCGACAGGGGGCCAGCTTTCTTT; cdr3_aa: CAWSDRGPAFF
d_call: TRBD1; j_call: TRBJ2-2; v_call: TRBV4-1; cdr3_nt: TGCGCCAGCAGCCAAGAAGGGGGACAGGGGGACGGGGAGCTGTTTTTT; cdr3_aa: CASSQEGGQGDGELFF
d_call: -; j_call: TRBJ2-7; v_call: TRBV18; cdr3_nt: TGTGCCAGCGGGCCGACAGCTTCCTACGAGCAGTACTTC; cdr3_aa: CASGPTASYEQYF
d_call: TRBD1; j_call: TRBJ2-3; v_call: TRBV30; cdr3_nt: TGTGCCTGGAGAGGGGACAGGGCGACAGATACGCAGTATTTT; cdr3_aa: CAWRGDRATDTQYF
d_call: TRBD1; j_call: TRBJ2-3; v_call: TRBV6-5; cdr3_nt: TGTGCCAGCAGTTACGTGCACAGGGGGCTGTTAAATACGCAGTATTTT; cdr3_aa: CASSYVHRGLLNTQYF
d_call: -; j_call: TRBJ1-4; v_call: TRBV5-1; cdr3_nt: TGCGCCAGCAGTTCTATAACTAATGAAAAACTGTTTTTT; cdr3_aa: CASSSITNEKLFF
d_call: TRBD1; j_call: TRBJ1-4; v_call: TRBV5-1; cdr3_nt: TGCGCCAGCAGCCGTGCAGGGGGCGTCGTTGGAACTAATGAAAAACTGTTTTTT; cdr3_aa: CASSRAGGVVGTNEKLFF
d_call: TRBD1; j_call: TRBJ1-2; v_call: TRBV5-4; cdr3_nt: TGTGCCAGCAGCCCGACAGGGGAGGATGGCTACACCTTC; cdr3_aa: CASSPTGEDGYTF
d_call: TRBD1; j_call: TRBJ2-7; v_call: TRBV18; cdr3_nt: TGTGCCAGCTCACCACCGGGACAGGGTTTAAGCGAGCAGTACTTC; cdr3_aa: CASSPPGQGLSEQYF
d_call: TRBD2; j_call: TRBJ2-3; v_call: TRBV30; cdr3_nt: TGTGCCTGGGGTACCGGGGGGGTTAGCACAGATACGCAGTATTTT; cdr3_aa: CAWGTGGVSTDTQYF
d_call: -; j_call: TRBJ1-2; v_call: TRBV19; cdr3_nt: TGTGCCAGTAGTACCTACCTGGACTATGGCTACACCTTC; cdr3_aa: CASSTYLDYGYTF
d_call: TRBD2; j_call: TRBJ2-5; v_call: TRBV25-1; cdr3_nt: TGTGCCAGCAGTGTGGGGAGGGGACGAGAGACCCAGTACTTC; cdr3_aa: CASSVGRGRETQYF
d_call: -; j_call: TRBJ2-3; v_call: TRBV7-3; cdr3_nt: TGTGCCAGCAGCTTAGATACAGGAAAGGATACGCAGTATTTT; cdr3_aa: CASSLDTGKDTQYF
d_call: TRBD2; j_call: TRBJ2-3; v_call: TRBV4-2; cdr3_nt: TGTGCCAGCAGCTATAGCGGGGGGGCGGCAGATACGCAGTATTTT; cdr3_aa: CASSYSGGAADTQYF
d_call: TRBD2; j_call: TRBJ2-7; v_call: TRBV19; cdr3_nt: TGTGCCAGTAGATTGGGTAGCGGGGACTCCTACGAGCAGTACTTC; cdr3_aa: CASRLGSGDSYEQYF
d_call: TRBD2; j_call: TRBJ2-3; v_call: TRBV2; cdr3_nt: TGTGCCAGCGGGTCGGGACTAGCGGGCACAGATACGCAGTATTTT; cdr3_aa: CASGSGLAGTDTQYF
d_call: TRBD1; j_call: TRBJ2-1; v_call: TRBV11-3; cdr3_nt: TGTGCCAGCAGCTTAGATGGACAGGGGGTATGGAATGAGCAGTTCTTC; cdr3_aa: CASSLDGQGVWNEQFF
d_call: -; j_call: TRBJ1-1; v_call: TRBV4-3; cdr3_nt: TGCGCCAGCAGCAAGAAAGGTCGCGGTAACACTGAAGCTTTCTTT; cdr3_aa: CASSKKGRGNTEAFF
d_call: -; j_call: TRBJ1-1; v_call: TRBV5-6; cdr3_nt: TGTGCCAGCAGCTCCCTTGGACAGAAGAACACTGAAGCTTTCTTT; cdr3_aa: CASSSLGQKNTEAFF
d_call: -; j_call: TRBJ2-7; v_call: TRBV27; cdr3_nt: TGTGCCAGCAGTTTCGACAGAGAATACGAGCAGTACTTC; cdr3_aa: CASSFDREYEQYF
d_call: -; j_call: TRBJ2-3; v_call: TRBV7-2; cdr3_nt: TGTGCCAGCAGCCTTAGGTGGGGGGAGGCAGATACGCAGTATTTT; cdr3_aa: CASSLRWGEADTQYF
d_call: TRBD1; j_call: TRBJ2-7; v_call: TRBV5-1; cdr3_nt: TGCGCCAGCAGCTTGGAGGGGGCCCCCTACGAGCAGTACTTC; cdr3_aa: CASSLEGAPYEQYF
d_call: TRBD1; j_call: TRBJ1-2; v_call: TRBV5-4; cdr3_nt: TGTGCCAGCAGCGGTACCCTGAGCTCCGGGACAGGGGACGGCTACACCTTC; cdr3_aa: CASSGTLSSGTGDGYTF
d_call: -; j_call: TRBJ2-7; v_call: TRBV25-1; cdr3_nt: TGTGCCAGCAGTGAACCCGGACAAACCTACGAGCAGTACTTC; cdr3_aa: CASSEPGQTYEQYF
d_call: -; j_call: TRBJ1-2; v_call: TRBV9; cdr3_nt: TGTGCCAGCAGCGTAGACCGGGAAGGCTACACCTTC; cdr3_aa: CASSVDREGYTF
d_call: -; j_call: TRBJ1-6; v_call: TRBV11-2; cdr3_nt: TGTGCCAGCAGCTTTAGACAAGGCCCCTATAATTCACCCCTCCACTTT; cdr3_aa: CASSFRQGPYNSPLHF
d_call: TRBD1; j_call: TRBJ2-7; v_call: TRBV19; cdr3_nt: TGTGCCAGTAGTTATACAGGGGTCGAGCAGTACTTC; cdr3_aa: CASSYTGVEQYF